This is a list of T cell receptor beta chains from one sample in a study of cytomegalovirus exposure and HLA in healthy donors. Here immunoSEQ multiplex PCR was the method, and the copy in TCRdb shows in-frame clones only, minus some. There are around 140,000 clones in the sample; 94% occur only once, and 1.5% to 2% lies in the top ten. Sequenced material: PBMCs. The receptors originated from a man aged 18 to 30 in good health and CMV-seropositive. CDR3s include the opening cysteine and the closing phenylalanine or tryptophan. D genes are given only for firm matches. Clone size is shown for a subset of rows, as once, few, many or a class of expanded clone.

D | J | V | size | CDR3 | DNA
TRBD2 | TRBJ2-1 | TRBV6-7 | NA | CASSYFDTGGSYDEQFF | TGTGCCAGCAGTTACTTCGACACGGGAGGGTCTTACGATGAGCAGTTCTTC
NA | TRBJ1-1 | TRBV28 | NA | CASPPLGGNTEAFF | TGTGCCAGCCCCCCACTAGGGGGGAACACTGAAGCTTTCTTT
TRBD2 | TRBJ2-1 | TRBV9 | NA | CASSVGLAGPDEQFF | TGTGCCAGCAGCGTAGGACTAGCGGGCCCAGATGAGCAGTTCTTC
TRBD2 | TRBJ2-7 | TRBV10-3 | NA | CAISELSGRIGEQYF | TGTGCCATCAGTGAACTTAGCGGGAGGATCGGGGAGCAGTACTTC
TRBD1 | TRBJ1-2 | TRBV4-1 | NA | CASSFPAQGAAYTF | TGCGCCAGCAGCTTTCCGGCGCAGGGGGCGGCCTACACCTTC
NA | TRBJ1-1 | TRBV7-9 | NA | CASSFSETAEAFF | TGTGCCAGCAGCTTTAGCGAGACCGCCGAAGCTTTCTTT
TRBD1 | TRBJ1-1 | TRBV7-9 | NA | CASSERQGGSTEAFF | TGTGCCAGCAGCGAGCGACAGGGGGGCAGCACTGAAGCTTTCTTT
NA | TRBJ2-7 | TRBV11-1 | NA | CASSLGGQGYEQYF | TGTGCCAGCAGCCTAGGGGGTCAGGGGTACGAGCAGTACTTC
NA | TRBJ1-1 | TRBV19 | NA | CAVLLNTEAFF | TGTGCCGTTCTGTTGAACACTGAAGCTTTCTTT
TRBD1 | TRBJ2-5 | TRBV5-1 | NA | CASSFQRQGQETQYF | TGCGCCAGCAGCTTTCAAAGACAGGGGCAGGAGACCCAGTACTTC
TRBD1 | TRBJ2-7 | TRBV7-9 | few | CASSLDRGVDEQYF | TGTGCCAGCAGCTTAGACAGGGGTGTGGACGAGCAGTACTTC
TRBD2 | TRBJ2-7 | TRBV28 | NA | CASHRPGTSGNYEQYF | TGTGCCAGTCATCGCCCTGGGACTAGCGGAAACTACGAGCAGTACTTC
TRBD2 | TRBJ2-3 | TRBV13 | once | CASSARLAELTDTQYF | TGTGCCAGCAGCGCCAGACTAGCGGAGCTAACAGATACGCAGTATTTT
TRBD1 | TRBJ1-1 | TRBV28 | NA | CASRKTGTGGTEAFF | TGTGCCAGCAGGAAGACCGGGACAGGGGGCACTGAAGCTTTCTTT
NA | TRBJ1-3 | TRBV10-2 | NA | CASSERQLHPGNTIYF | TGCGCCAGCAGTGAGAGACAGCTACATCCTGGAAACACCATATATTTT
TRBD2 | TRBJ2-3 | TRBV5-1 | NA | CASSFWGTRPDTQYF | TGCGCCAGCAGCTTTTGGGGGACTAGGCCAGATACGCAGTATTTT
NA | TRBJ2-1 | TRBV9 | NA | CASSPGYNEQFF | TGTGCCAGCAGCCCAGGGTACAATGAGCAGTTCTTC
TRBD2 | TRBJ2-1 | TRBV10-3 | NA | CAISEYWTGTSGKSSYNEQFF | TGTGCCATCAGTGAGTACTGGACCGGGACTAGCGGGAAGAGCTCCTACAATGAGCAGTTCTTC
TRBD2 | TRBJ2-7 | TRBV5-4 | NA | CASSRFSGTLSYEQYF | TGTGCCAGCAGCCGGTTTAGCGGGACTCTCTCCTACGAGCAGTACTTC
TRBD1 | TRBJ2-7 | TRBV6-1 | NA | CASLVETGAYEQYF | TGTGCCAGCCTCGTTGAGACAGGGGCCTACGAGCAGTACTTC
TRBD2 | TRBJ2-7 | TRBV5-4 | once | CASSVGLAGVGEQYF | TGTGCCAGCAGCGTGGGACTAGCGGGGGTCGGCGAGCAGTACTTC
TRBD2 | TRBJ2-7 | TRBV27 | NA | CATKTSGNYEQYF | TGTGCCACGAAGACTAGCGGGAACTACGAGCAGTACTTC
NA | TRBJ2-5 | TRBV18 | once | CASSPNTRETQYF | TGTGCCAGCTCACCAAACACCAGGGAGACCCAGTACTTC
TRBD2 | TRBJ2-7 | TRBV15 | NA | CATSSRRTRAYEQYF | TGTGCCACCAGCAGCCGCAGGACTAGAGCCTACGAGCAGTACTTC
NA | TRBJ1-1 | TRBV30 | once | CAWSAGEGETEAFF | TGTGCCTGGAGTGCCGGGGAGGGTGAAACTGAAGCTTTCTTT
TRBD2 | TRBJ2-1 | TRBV11-2 | once | CASSSRETSGGGPYNEQFF | TGTGCCAGCAGCTCGAGGGAGACTAGCGGGGGAGGTCCCTACAATGAGCAGTTCTTC
TRBD2 | TRBJ2-1 | TRBV28 | NA | CASRPWTSGRRNEQFF | TGTGCCAGCAGGCCATGGACTAGCGGGAGGAGGAATGAGCAGTTCTTC
TRBD2 | TRBJ2-7 | TRBV15 | NA | CATSRLAGDLQYF | TGTGCCACCAGCAGACTAGCGGGGGACCTACAGTACTTC
NA | TRBJ2-7 | TRBV21-1 | NA | CASSTLTSGPHSYEQYF | TGTGCCAGCAGCACTCTTACTAGCGGGCCACACTCCTACGAGCAGTACTTC
NA | TRBJ2-3 | TRBV2 | NA | CASSNQGTDTQYF | TGTGCCAGCAGTAACCAGGGAACAGATACGCAGTATTTT
TRBD1 | TRBJ2-2 | TRBV11-2 | once | CASSLQGASDTGELFF | TGTGCCAGCAGCTTGCAGGGGGCGAGTGACACCGGGGAGCTGTTTTTT
NA | TRBJ2-1 | TRBV19 | NA | CASSISIGGRKVYNEQFF | TGTGCCAGTAGTATATCTATCGGGGGGCGAAAGGTCTACAATGAGCAGTTCTTC
TRBD2 | TRBJ2-1 | TRBV14 | NA | CASSPTSDRNNEQFF | TGTGCCAGCAGCCCGACTAGCGACCGTAACAATGAGCAGTTCTTC
TRBD1 | TRBJ2-2 | TRBV25-1 | NA | CVYRGCYTGELFF | TGCGTCTACAGGGGCTGCTACACCGGGGAGCTGTTTTTT
TRBD2 | TRBJ2-4 | TRBV2 | NA | CASRGLGGKNIQYF | TGTGCCAGCAGGGGACTAGGCGGCAAAAACATTCAGTACTTC
TRBD1 | TRBJ1-4 | TRBV29-1 | NA | CSAAGAGTGSEKLFF | TGCAGCGCCGCCGGGGCCGGGACAGGGAGTGAAAAACTGTTTTTT
NA | TRBJ2-1 | TRBV10-3 | NA | CATGAWTGSTYNEQFF | TGTGCCACCGGAGCGTGGACGGGAAGCACCTACAATGAGCAGTTCTTC
TRBD1 | TRBJ1-2 | TRBV6-1 | once | CASSELTGDYGYTF | TGTGCCAGCAGTGAACTTACAGGGGACTATGGCTACACCTTC
TRBD1 | TRBJ1-2 | TRBV4-1 | NA | CASSLTDRRVRDGYTF | TGCGCCAGCAGCCTAACGGACAGGCGTGTTCGGGATGGCTACACCTTC
NA | TRBJ1-3 | TRBV27 | NA | CASSRTGLSGNTIYF | TGTGCCAGCAGTCGCACAGGGCTGTCCGGAAACACCATATATTTT
NA | TRBJ2-1 | TRBV11-2 | NA | CASSLLGGLGGEQFF | TGTGCCAGCAGCTTACTAGGAGGCCTAGGGGGTGAGCAGTTCTTC
TRBD2 | TRBJ2-1 | TRBV7-8 | NA | CASSPTIAGFYNEQFF | TGTGCCAGCAGCCCAACCATAGCGGGGTTCTACAATGAGCAGTTCTTC
NA | TRBJ1-2 | TRBV2 | few | CASSELRGGNYGYTF | TGTGCCAGCAGTGAACTCCGAGGGGGTAACTATGGCTACACCTTC
NA | TRBJ2-5 | TRBV30 | NA | CAWSLGPLGKTQYF | TGTGCCTGGAGCCTGGGCCCACTCGGCAAGACCCAGTACTTC
TRBD2 | TRBJ2-7 | TRBV5-1 | NA | CASSLAPGGEQYF | TGCGCCAGCAGCTTGGCACCCGGGGGGGAGCAGTACTTC
NA | TRBJ2-7 | TRBV30 | NA | CAWRSGHSTYEQYF | TGTGCCTGGAGATCCGGACACAGTACCTACGAGCAGTACTTC
TRBD1 | TRBJ2-3 | TRBV11-3 | NA | CASSRGTGGAGSLTDTQYF | TGTGCCAGCAGCCGTGGGACAGGGGGCGCGGGGTCCCTCACAGATACGCAGTATTTT
NA | TRBJ1-3 | TRBV5-4 | NA | CASSYREISSGNTIYF | TGTGCCAGCAGTTACCGGGAAATTTCCTCTGGAAACACCATATATTTT
TRBD1 | TRBJ2-5 | TRBV7-9 | NA | CASSPGVGQDATQYF | TGTGCCAGCAGTCCCGGGGTGGGACAGGACGCGACCCAGTACTTC
NA | TRBJ2-1 | TRBV27 | NA | CASRSSPDEQFF | TGTGCCAGCAGATCCTCCCCCGATGAGCAGTTCTTC
NA | TRBJ2-7 | TRBV4-1 | NA | CASSFDSHEQYF | TGCGCCAGCAGCTTCGACAGCCACGAGCAGTACTTC
TRBD1 | TRBJ2-3 | TRBV2 | NA | CASSEGYRGTDTQYF | TGTGCCAGCAGTGAAGGCTACAGGGGGACAGATACGCAGTATTTT
NA | TRBJ2-1 | TRBV4-1 | NA | CASSPRASAYNEQFF | TGCGCCAGCAGCCCCCGGGCTAGCGCGTACAATGAGCAGTTCTTC
NA | TRBJ2-3 | TRBV6-1 | NA | CASGASGTDTQYF | TGTGCCAGCGGGGCTAGCGGCACAGATACGCAGTATTTT
TRBD2 | TRBJ2-5 | TRBV5-1 | NA | CASSLVGGEETQYF | TGCGCCAGCAGCTTGGTTGGGGGGGAAGAGACCCAGTACTTC
NA | TRBJ1-2 | TRBV18 | NA | CASSPLEGLNYGYTF | TGTGCCAGCTCCCCTCTGGAGGGGCTTAACTATGGCTACACCTTC
NA | TRBJ1-2 | TRBV9 | NA | CASSARANYGYTF | TGTGCCAGCAGCGCAAGAGCGAACTATGGCTACACCTTC
TRBD2 | TRBJ2-7 | TRBV15 | NA | CATSRDFPLVAGEWYEQYF | TGTGCCACCAGCAGAGATTTTCCTTTGGTGGCGGGAGAGTGGTACGAGCAGTACTTC
TRBD2 | TRBJ2-1 | TRBV15 | NA | CATSRKTSQNNEQFF | TGTGCCACCAGCAGAAAGACTAGCCAAAACAATGAGCAGTTCTTC
NA | TRBJ1-5 | TRBV2 | once | CASREGFSNQPQHF | TGTGCCAGCAGAGAGGGATTTAGCAATCAGCCCCAGCATTTT